These 18 T cell receptor beta chains were all obtained from the same sample, sequenced in a study of CD8+ T cells in alopecia areata. The sample's treatment: oral pan-JAK inhibitor, 5-10 mg twice daily. After isolation, RNA underwent reverse transcription to generate cDNA as the sequencing template. Clones were sequenced by immunoSEQ multiplex PCR, and TCRdb holds only the in-frame ones, with some missing. Among some 190,000 clones, 60% were seen once, and the ten largest hold approximately 0.93%. Specimen: CD4+ T cells sorted from blood, collected at week 24, from a patient treated with tofacitinib. These receptors all come from a human donor with alopecia areata.

The chain recombines TRBV30 with TRBJ1-2, with D tentatively TRBD1 (5 bases). V was clipped by 0 bases and J by 4 bases, with 9 bases between them. Germline CDR1 reads GTSNPN; CDR2 reads SVGIG (reference sequence). The CDR3 is 13 residues long. Here the CDR3 reads CAWSVQVLYGYTF. CDR3 nucleotides: TGTGCCTGGAGTGTACAGGTCCTCTATGGCTACACCTTC. Using reference TRBV30 and TRBJ1-2 for the parts outside the CDR3, the full variable domain is SQTIHQWPATLVQPVGSPLSLECTVEGTSNPNLYWYRQAAGRGLQLLFYSVGIGQISSEVPQNLSASRPQDRQFILSSKKLLLSDSGFYLCAWSVQVLYGYTFGSGTRLTVV.

This chain links TRBV4-3 with TRBJ2-7; D might be TRBD2 (6 bases). V lost 5 bases to trimming and J lost 3 bases, with 14 bases between them. Germline CDR1 and CDR2: LGHNA and YSLEER. The CDR3 spans 14 residues. The CDR3 here is CASSDLRRGYEQYF. In nucleotides, the CDR3 is TGCGCCAGCAGCGACCTGAGGCGGGGCTACGAGCAGTACTTC.

The V call is TRBV5-4, the J call TRBJ1-5; no firm D call. Germline-derived CDR1 and CDR2 are SGHNT and YYREEE (reference sequence). The CDR3 is 14 amino acids. The V end lost 4 bases, the J end lost 2 bases, and 10 bases lay between the germline ends. The CDR3 region has the DNA TGTGCCAGCAGCATGAAGGGAGGCAATCAGCCCCAGCATTTT. This codes for CASSMKGGNQPQHF.

The V gene is TRBV30, the J gene TRBJ1-5; D is unresolved. Trimming pared 5 bases from V and 0 bases from J, leaving 11 bases between. The germline V gene encodes CDR1 GTSNPN and CDR2 SVGIG (reference sequence). This CDR3 is 14 amino acids long. The CDR3 DNA is TGTGCCTGGTCAAGCGGGGATAGCAATCAGCCCCAGCATTTT. The encoded protein is CAWSSGDSNQPQHF.

The chain joins TRBV27 to TRBJ1-1; D uncertain. Trimming took off 6 bases at V and 11 bases at J, with 16 bases between the two ends. This CDR3 is built from 12 residues. Germline V lookup: CDR1 MNHEY, CDR2 SMNVEV (reference sequence). CDR3 coding DNA: TGTGCCAGCAGGCTCACGGTAGGAGAGGCTTTCTTT. It yields the protein CASRLTVGEAFF.

This clone was counted once. The gene calls are TRBV4-3 and TRBJ1-5; TRBD1 might be the D (6 bases). This CDR3 spans 13 amino acids. Trimming took off 6 bases at V and 5 bases at J, with 11 bases between the two ends. Germline CDR1 is LGHNA and CDR2 is YSLEER. CDR3 in amino acids: CASSSGEDQPQHF. The CDR3 bases are TGCGCCAGCAGTTCAGGGGAAGATCAGCCCCAGCATTTT.

The chain has TRBV5-1 and TRBJ2-7; D is perhaps TRBD1 (5 bases). This CDR3 is built from 11 residues. Germline V lookup: CDR1 SGHRS, CDR2 YFSETQ. V lost 4 bases and J lost 6, with 8 bases in between. The CDR3 here is CASSITGEQYF. Here the CDR3 DNA reads TGCGCCAGCAGCATAACAGGCGAGCAGTACTTC. The full variable domain, in which reference TRBV5-1 and TRBJ2-7 provide the parts outside the CDR3, is KAGVTQTPRYLIKTRGQQVTLSCSPISGHRSVSWYQQTPGQGLQFLFEYFSETQRNKGNFPGRFSGRQFSNSRSEMNVSTLELGDSALYLCASSITGEQYFGPGTRLTVT.

The genes are TRBV2 and TRBJ1-3, with D unclear. The germline CDR1 and CDR2 sequences are SNHLY and FYNNEI. The CDR3 has 13 amino acids. V lost 4 bases and J 4 bases, leaving 8 bases between the germline ends. The CDR3 bases are TGTGCCAGCAGTGTAGCCTCGGGAAACACCATATATTTT. It yields the protein CASSVASGNTIYF.

There are a few counts of this clone. CDR3: CAISSTGGVGSPLHF. The CDR3 bases are TGTGCCATCAGTTCCACGGGTGGGGTGGGTTCACCCCTCCACTTT. The chain uses TRBV10-3 and TRBJ1-6; D not resolved. Trimming stripped 5 bases from V and 9 bases from J, with 17 bases between. The CDR3 contains 15 residues. Germline-derived CDR1 and CDR2 are ENHRY and SYGVKD.

V gene TRBV5-1 combines with J gene TRBJ2-2, with 7 bases fitting TRBD1. CDR1 is SGHRS and CDR2 is YFSETQ in the germline V gene. The CDR3 has 16 amino acids. The V segment lost 0 bases and the J segment 1 base; nucleotides outside the gene matches: 3. The CDR3 protein is CASSLVGTVNTGELFF. CDR3 DNA sequence: TGCGCCAGCAGCTTGGTAGGGACAGTGAACACCGGGGAGCTGTTTTTT.

The J gene is TRBJ1-2, the V gene TRBV5-4; D unclear. Trimming cost V 4 bases and J 1 base, with 11 bases left between them. The CDR3 length is 14 residues. Germline CDR1 and CDR2: SGHNT and YYREEE (reference sequence). CDR3 sequence: CASSMGGDNYGYTF. In DNA form, the CDR3 reads TGTGCCAGCAGCATGGGTGGGGATAACTATGGCTACACCTTC.

V and J are TRBV9 and TRBJ2-2; 9 bases fit TRBD2. Unmatched junction bases numbered 4, after V lost 1 base and J lost 0 bases. The germline V gene has CDR1 SGDLS and CDR2 YYNGEE. CDR3 length equals 17 residues. CDR3 DNA sequence: TGTGCCAGCAGCGTAACTAGCGGGCACGCGAACACCGGGGAGCTGTTTTTT. Translation: CASSVTSGHANTGELFF.

This rearrangement joins TRBV27 to TRBJ2-1; no reliable D call. The V gene lost 10 bases and the J gene lost 5 bases, with 15 bases spanning the gap. Germline V gene data show CDR1 as MNHEY and CDR2 as SMNVEV (reference sequence). There are 13 residues in the CDR3. The CDR3 spells CATSPGGDNEQFF. The CDR3 bases are TGTGCCACCTCCCCGGGTGGGGACAATGAGCAGTTCTTC.

The chain employs TRBV14 and TRBJ1-2; D remains ambiguous. The V gene's germline CDR1 is SGHDN and CDR2 FVKESK. The CDR3 is 12 residues long. The ends were cut back, 2 bases at V and 7 bases at J, with 8 bases in the middle. For the CDR3, the DNA is TGTGCCAGCAGCCAACACACTACTGGCTACACCTTC. Translation: CASSQHTTGYTF. The full variable domain, rest sourced from reference TRBV14 and TRBJ1-2, is EAGVTQFPSHSVIEKGQTVTLRCDPISGHDNLYWYRRVMGKEIKFLLHFVKESKQDESGMPNNRFLAERTGGTYSTLKVQPAELEDSGVYFCASSQHTTGYTFGSGTRLTVV.

This sequence joins TRBV28 and TRBJ2-7; the D gene is possibly TRBD1 (6 bases). The CDR3 length is 13 residues. Between the trimmed V and J ends, which lost 6 bases and 4 bases, there was a span of 13 bases. CDR1 MDHEN and CDR2 SYDVKM come from the germline V gene. This CDR3 is CASRQGRGYEQYF. The CDR3 bases are TGTGCCAGCAGACAGGGTCGAGGGTACGAGCAGTACTTC.

The CDR3 sequence is CASSPTTSDTQYF. The CDR3 bases are TGTGCCAGCAGCCCTACGACTAGCGATACGCAGTATTTT. The chain employs TRBV7-2 and TRBJ2-3, with 7 bases aligning to TRBD2. This CDR3 spans 13 amino acids. J lost 6 bases, V lost 5 bases, and 5 bases had no gene match. CDR1 SGHTA and CDR2 FQGNSA come from the germline V gene.

A single count supports this clone. V gene TRBV15 combines with J gene TRBJ1-2; possibly TRBD1 for D (6 bases). This CDR3 spans 17 amino acids. Deletions cut 0 bases from V and 4 bases from J, with 18 bases between. Per the germline V gene, CDR1 is LNHNV and CDR2 is YYDKDF (reference sequence). The CDR3 reads CATSRDRDRLATYGYTF. CDR3 nucleotides: TGTGCCACCAGCAGAGACCGCGACAGGTTAGCAACCTATGGCTACACCTTC.

In its sample, this clone was seen once. This chain connects TRBV29-1 to TRBJ2-3; no clear D. Per germline, CDR1 SQVTM and CDR2 ANQGSEA. CDR3 length: 12 amino acids. V lost 3 bases and J 4 bases, leaving 8 bases between the germline ends. The CDR3 coding sequence is TGCAGCGTTGATTACCAGGCAGATACGCAGTATTTT. Protein sequence: CSVDYQADTQYF.